Following are 28 T cell receptor beta chains from one sample sequenced in a study of CD8 T cells in Susac syndrome. Random hexamers were used to reverse transcribe about 0.5 to 1 ug of RNA. Each CDR3 protein is one row after TCRdb ran MiXCR on the immunoSEQ multiplex PCR reads. The sample lists 150,000 to 250,000 distinct CDR3 sequences, about 95% occurring once. Input material: CD4+ T cells from PBMCs. The receptor set was obtained from a human donor with multiple sclerosis.

The rearrangement uses TRBV30 and TRBJ1-2, with 8 positions matching TRBD1. J was trimmed by 4 bases and V by 0 bases; bases with no gene match: 1. The length of the CDR3 is 13 residues. Germline CDR1 GTSNPN, CDR2 SVGIG (reference sequence). The CDR3 DNA is TGTGCCTGGAGTGTGGGGACAGGCTATGGCTACACCTTC. Translated: CAWSVGTGYGYTF.

CDR3 region: CASSRTSGGVQETQYF. The CDR3 DNA is TGCGCCAGCAGCCGGACTAGCGGGGGGGTACAAGAGACCCAGTACTTC. The chain carries TRBV5-1 and TRBJ2-5; 15 bases map to TRBD2. Trimming at V came to 4 bases and at J to 2 bases, leaving 3 bases not matched to a gene. Looked up from germline, CDR1 is SGHRS and CDR2 is YFSETQ. CDR3 size: 16 residues.

The chain couples TRBV7-8 to TRBJ2-1; TRBD2 agrees at 11 bases. Germline CDR1 reads SGHVS; CDR2 reads FQNEAQ. Trimming at V came to 5 bases and at J to 5 bases, leaving 8 bases not matched to a gene. The CDR3 spans 16 residues. The CDR3 protein is CASSLPSGRSHNEQFF. The CDR3 nucleotides are TGTGCCAGCAGCCTACCTAGCGGGAGGTCCCACAATGAGCAGTTCTTC.

This chain uses TRBV9 with TRBJ2-7, with TRBD2 matching over 7 bases. Trimming removed 2 bases from V and 4 bases from J; junction bases left unmatched: 6. This CDR3 region has 14 residues. The germline CDR1 and CDR2 sequences are SGDLS and YYNGEE. The chain's CDR3 is CASSVGGSRYEQYF. Here the CDR3 DNA reads TGTGCCAGCAGCGTTGGCGGGAGTCGATACGAGCAGTACTTC.

This chain connects TRBV12-3 or TRBV12-4 to TRBJ1-5; D is undetermined. The length of the CDR3 is 13 residues. The V end lost 7 bases, the J end lost 0 bases, and 7 bases lay between the germline ends. The CDR3 bases are TGTGCCAGCACCGATCTTAGCAATCAGCCCCAGCATTTT. Protein: CASTDLSNQPQHF.

The chain uses TRBV21-1 and TRBJ2-3; the table gives TRBD1 as D, unverified against the DNA. TRBV21-1 is shown as a pseudogene. The CDR3 length is 12 residues. CDR3 residues: CAIPRGGDTQYF. For the CDR3, the DNA is TGTGCCATCCCCAGGGGGGGAGATACGCAGTATTTT.

The rearrangement joins TRBV18 to TRBJ2-7, with TRBD1 matching 11 bases. Germline loops: CDR1 KGHSH, CDR2 LQKENI. V trimming: 10 bases; J trimming: 6 bases; junction bases outside the gene matches: 11. There are 14 residues in the CDR3. The CDR3 is CATLPPDRGREQYF. DNA of the CDR3: TGTGCCACTCTCCCCCCGGACAGGGGGCGCGAGCAGTACTTC.

This chain joins TRBV20-1 and TRBJ2-4; TRBD1 or TRBD2 may be the D gene (5 bases each). The CDR3 runs 15 residues. Germline V gene data show CDR1 as DFQATT and CDR2 as SNEGSKA (reference sequence). Deletions cut 5 bases from V and 2 bases from J, with 16 bases between. CDR3 sequence reads: CSALRPGTPKNIQYF. CDR3 in DNA: TGCAGTGCTCTACGCCCAGGGACCCCCAAAAACATTCAGTACTTC.

The chain joins TRBV7-8 to TRBJ2-7; perhaps TRBD2 as D (7 bases). The ends were cut back, 5 bases at V and 7 bases at J, with 18 bases in the middle. In germline, CDR1 is SGHVS, CDR2 FQNEAQ. The CDR3 spans 14 residues. CDR3 loop: CASSPVGGRGEQYF. For the CDR3, the DNA is TGTGCCAGCAGCCCCGTGGGGGGGCGCGGGGAGCAGTACTTC. Supplemented by reference TRBV7-8 and TRBJ2-7, the full variable domain reads GAGVSQSPRYKVAKRGQDVALRCDPISGHVSLFWYQQALGQGPEFLTYFQNEAQLDKSGLPSDRFFAERPEGSVSTLKIQRTQQEDSAVYLCASSPVGGRGEQYFGPGTRLTVT.

This chain connects TRBV9 to TRBJ2-1; 7 bases are a match to TRBD2. The CDR3 consists of 14 residues. The junction had 3 bases not matched to a gene; V was cut back by 0 bases and J by 6 bases. CDR1 and CDR2 from the germline V gene are SGDLS and YYNGEE. CDR3 coding DNA: TGTGCCAGCAGCGTAGCAGCGGGAACCAATGAGCAGTTCTTC. Translation gives CASSVAAGTNEQFF.

The chain uses TRBV12-3 or TRBV12-4 and TRBJ1-2; D is undetermined. The CDR3 is 15 residues long. Trimming shortened V by 2 bases and J by 4 bases, and 14 bases separated the two germline ends. The CDR3 DNA is TGTGCCAGCAGTTTAAATGGCCGGCCCGGCTATGGCTACACCTTC. Translation: CASSLNGRPGYGYTF.

The CDR3 DNA reads as TGTGCCAGCTCACCCCGGACAGTTGATGGCTACACCTTC. Encoded protein: CASSPRTVDGYTF. The chain uses TRBV18 and TRBJ1-2; TRBD1 might be the D (6 bases). Trimming removed 3 bases at V and 6 bases at J, with 11 bases between. The germline gives CDR1 KGHSH, CDR2 LQKENI. The CDR3 consists of 13 residues.

This chain uses TRBV5-6 with TRBJ2-5, with 7 bases that match TRBD1. The CDR3 covers 16 residues. Germline V lookup: CDR1 SGHDT, CDR2 YYEEEE. Trimming cost V 0 bases and J 1 base; bases outside gene matches: 6. Here the CDR3 reads CASSLDRGLIQETQYF. DNA for the CDR3: TGTGCCAGCAGCTTGGACAGGGGCCTAATCCAAGAGACCCAGTACTTC. The complete variable domain, with remaining parts taken from reference TRBV5-6 and TRBJ2-5, reads DAGVTQSPTHLIKTRGQQVTLRCSPKSGHDTVSWYQQALGQGPQFIFQYYEEEERQRGNFPDRFSGHQFPNYSSELNVNALLLGDSALYLCASSLDRGLIQETQYFGPGTRLLVL.

The genes are TRBV9 and TRBJ1-1; tentatively, D is TRBD1 (5 bases). Germline CDR1 and CDR2: SGDLS and YYNGEE. V was cut by 3 bases and J by 1 base, with 10 bases left in between. The CDR3 has 14 amino acids. The CDR3 DNA reads TGTGCCAGCAGCGCAATCGACAGGAACACTGAAGCTTTCTTT. Encoded protein: CASSAIDRNTEAFF.

Concerning this clonotype: The junction and the germline gene differ at one end; a read error may be behind it. The chain links TRBV2 to TRBJ1-2; D is unresolved. The CDR3 length is 12 residues. Germline V gene lookup returns CDR1 SNHLY and CDR2 FYNNEI. The CDR3 coding sequence is TGTGCCAGCAGAGAAGTAATTGATGGCTACACCTTC. Its protein product is CASREVIDGYTF.

V gene TRBV2 combines with J gene TRBJ2-5; TRBD2 matches 10 bases. Germline V lookup: CDR1 SNHLY, CDR2 FYNNEI. The V and J ends lost 10 bases and 3 bases, in that order; junction bases with no gene match: 5. The CDR3 spans 13 residues. Written as DNA, the CDR3 is TGTGCCACTGGCGGACTAGCGGAAGAGACCCAGTACTTC. This codes for CATGGLAEETQYF.

V gene TRBV5-1 combines with J gene TRBJ1-1, with unresolved D. Per germline, CDR1 SGHRS and CDR2 YFSETQ. The CDR3 spans 15 residues. The V and J ends lost 4 bases and 5 bases respectively, with 18 bases between them. CDR3 sequence reads: CASSPEGRPGTEAFF. The CDR3 coding sequence is TGCGCCAGCAGCCCCGAAGGGCGACCTGGGACTGAAGCTTTCTTT. Using reference TRBV5-1 and TRBJ1-1 for the parts outside the CDR3, the full variable domain is KAGVTQTPRYLIKTRGQQVTLSCSPISGHRSVSWYQQTPGQGLQFLFEYFSETQRNKGNFPGRFSGRQFSNSRSEMNVSTLELGDSALYLCASSPEGRPGTEAFFGQGTRLTVV.

The rearrangement links TRBV27 to TRBJ1-1; 7 bases align to TRBD1. The CDR3 covers 14 residues. Germline V lookup: CDR1 MNHEY, CDR2 SMNVEV (reference sequence). Trimming removed 3 bases from V and 5 bases from J; junction bases left unmatched: 6. CDR3 in amino acids: CASSFGTERTEAFF. The CDR3 DNA is TGTGCCAGCAGTTTCGGGACAGAAAGAACTGAAGCTTTCTTT.

The chain uses TRBV28 and TRBJ2-1, with TRBD2 as a possible D gene (5 bases). CDR3 size: 15 residues. V dropped 8 bases and J dropped 7 bases, with 21 bases sitting between them. Per germline, CDR1 MDHEN and CDR2 SYDVKM. CDR3 sequence reads: CASASPTLEGNEQFF. The CDR3 DNA reads as TGTGCCAGCGCGTCGCCGACGCTAGAGGGTAATGAGCAGTTCTTC.

The chain has TRBV30 and TRBJ2-7; 10 positions agree with TRBD1. Germline V gene data show CDR1 as GTSNPN and CDR2 as SVGIG (reference sequence). CDR3 length: 14 amino acids. With V trimmed by 1 base and J by 7 bases, 7 bases remained unmatched. Here the CDR3 DNA reads TGTGCCTGGAGTGCGGGACAGGGGATGTGGGAGCAGTACTTC. Residues: CAWSAGQGMWEQYF.

The CDR3 loop reads CSAQRQANTEAFF. In nucleotides, the CDR3 is TGCAGTGCCCAAAGACAGGCCAACACTGAAGCTTTCTTT. J is TRBJ1-1 and V is TRBV20-1, with D maybe TRBD1 (6 bases). The germline gives CDR1 DFQATT, CDR2 SNEGSKA (reference sequence). Trimming took off 6 bases at V and 2 bases at J, with 13 bases between the two ends. The CDR3 runs 13 residues.

The chain uses TRBV29-1 and TRBJ2-1, with D perhaps being TRBD1 or TRBD2 (6 bases each). CDR3 length: 15 residues. The V gene's germline CDR1 is SQVTM and CDR2 ANQGSEA. V gave up 3 bases and J gave up 0 bases, with 12 bases separating them. DNA for the CDR3: TGCAGCGTTGACGGGGGCCCTAGCTCCTACAATGAGCAGTTCTTC. It specifies CSVDGGPSSYNEQFF.

The CDR3 DNA sequence: TGCAGCGTCGTTGACAGGGCTGATGGCTACACCTTC. It yields the protein CSVVDRADGYTF. The chain combines TRBV29-1 with TRBJ1-2; 7 positions agree with TRBD1. The CDR3 extends over 12 amino acids. Germline-derived CDR1 and CDR2 are SQVTM and ANQGSEA. V lost 6 bases, J lost 6 bases, and 7 bases stayed unmatched.

The rearrangement uses TRBV2 and TRBJ2-5, with a tentative D call TRBD2 (6 bases). Germline V gene lookup returns CDR1 SNHLY and CDR2 FYNNEI. The CDR3 is 13 amino acids. The V end was cut by 6 bases, the J end by 1 base, with 9 bases between. In nucleotides, the CDR3 is TGTGCCAGCAGGGATAGCGGCCAAGAGACCCAGTACTTC. It codes for CASRDSGQETQYF.

This sequence joins TRBV25-1 and TRBJ2-7, with no clear D. Germline CDR1 is MGHDK and CDR2 is SYGVNS. CDR3 length: 11 residues. V was pared by 5 bases and J by 5 bases, with 7 bases between. The CDR3 reads CASSNLDEQYF. The CDR3 DNA is TGTGCCAGCAGTAATCTCGACGAGCAGTACTTC.

Turning to this clonotype: One junction end disagrees with the germline gene, perhaps due to a read error. The chain is built from TRBV5-6 and TRBJ2-3; 11 positions agree with TRBD2. CDR3 size: 12 residues. CDR1 is SGHDT, CDR2 YYEEEE, per germline. CDR3 in DNA: TGTGCCAGCAGCTACTCTAGCGGGGGGCCGAATTTT. Amino acid sequence: CASSYSSGGPNF.

The chain recombines TRBV20-1 with TRBJ1-6; D unclear. The CDR3 extends over 13 amino acids. V lost 2 bases, J lost 11 bases, and 13 bases lay in between. CDR1 and CDR2 (germline): DFQATT, SNEGSKA (reference sequence). CDR3 nucleotide sequence: TGCAGTGCTAGAACCATGTGGGATACACCCCTCCACTTT. Translation: CSARTMWDTPLHF.

The rearrangement uses TRBV24-1 and TRBJ1-2, with D unclear. The germline V and J ends were trimmed by 5 bases and 7 bases, with 13 bases remaining between them. CDR1 is KGHDR, CDR2 SFDVKD, per germline. The CDR3 contains 13 residues. The CDR3 sequence: CATSARDVIGYTF. As DNA, the CDR3 is TGTGCCACCAGTGCCCGGGATGTCATTGGCTACACCTTC.